This TCR beta chain was captured in a study of T cell responses to AZD1222 COVID-19 vaccine. General study points: Increased Spike-specific TCR breadth and depth were observed after two AZD1222 doses.

As for this clone: Its antigen is unidentified.

Clones were sequenced by immunoSEQ multiplex PCR, and TCRdb holds only the in-frame ones, with some missing. Of approximately 120,000 clones detected, more than 70% appear once; the ten largest clones hold around a sixth. The CDR3 extends over 15 amino acids. V was clipped by 5 bases and J by 2 bases, with 16 bases between them. Germline V gives CDR1 MGHRA, CDR2 YSYEKL. This clonotype was sampled from an adult in good health. This chain joins TRBV4-1 and TRBJ2-7; D is unresolved. The source was peripheral blood, collected on day 0 of AZD1222 vaccination. Here the CDR3 reads CASSEAGVGTYEQYF. DNA of the CDR3: TGCGCCAGCAGCGAAGCAGGAGTGGGTACCTACGAGCAGTACTTC.